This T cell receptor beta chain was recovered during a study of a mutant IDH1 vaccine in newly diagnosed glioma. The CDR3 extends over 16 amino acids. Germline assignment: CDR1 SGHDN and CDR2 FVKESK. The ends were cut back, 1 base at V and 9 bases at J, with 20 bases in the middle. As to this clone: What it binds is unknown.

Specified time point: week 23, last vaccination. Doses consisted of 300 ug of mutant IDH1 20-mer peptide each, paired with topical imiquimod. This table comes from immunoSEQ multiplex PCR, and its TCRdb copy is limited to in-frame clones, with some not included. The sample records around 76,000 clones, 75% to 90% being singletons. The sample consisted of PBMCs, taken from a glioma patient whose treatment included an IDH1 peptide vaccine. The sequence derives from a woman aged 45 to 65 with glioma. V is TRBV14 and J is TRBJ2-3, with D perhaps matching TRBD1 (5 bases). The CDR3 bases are TGTGCCAGCAGCCAAGGGTATGGGGCAGGGAAGTTGACGCAGTATTTT. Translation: CASSQGYGAGKLTQYF.